This TCR beta chain was sequenced during a study of technical replicates of blood from several donors. V was cut by 3 bases and J by 3 bases, with 11 bases left in between. This CDR3 has 14 amino acids. Germline V lookup: CDR1 SGHTA, CDR2 FQGNSA. The data were produced by immunoSEQ multiplex PCR, yet TCRdb's version contains in-frame clones alone and is incomplete. The data contain about 68,000 clones, less than 98% of them seen just once; the ten biggest clones take up about 0.31%. The rearrangement joins TRBV7-2 to TRBJ1-2; no reliable D call. Sequencing was done on a sample of T cells isolated from PBMCs. The TCR was taken from a human donor in good health. CDR3 protein: CASSFTGEDYGYTF. The CDR3 region has the DNA TGTGCCAGCAGCTTTACGGGAGAAGACTATGGCTACACCTTC.